This T cell receptor beta chain derives from a study of T cell responses to AZD1222 COVID-19 vaccine. Germline-derived CDR1 and CDR2 are LNHDA and SQIVND (reference sequence). Trimming stripped 4 bases from V and 6 bases from J, with 12 bases between. The CDR3 loop spans 14 amino acids. Only in-frame clones appear in the TCRdb table, and some are missing; sequencing was by immunoSEQ multiplex PCR. The table lists some 160,000 clones, roughly 86% of them singletons, with 5.5% in the top ten. The sequence was collected from an adult in good health. The genes are TRBV19 and TRBJ1-4; D is possibly TRBD1 (6 bases). Sample: peripheral blood, taken on day 0 of AZD1222 vaccination. The CDR3, as DNA: TGTGCCAGTAGTACGGGGGCCCTGGATGAAAAACTGTTTTTT. Its protein product is CASSTGALDEKLFF.